These T cell receptor beta chains were read from a single sample in a study of tumor and adjacent non-tumor tissue in lung cancer. One entry per CDR3 protein, called by TCRdb with MiXCR from the multiplex PCR reads. In the table there are over 60,000 distinct CDR3 sequences, around 75% of which are singletons. Source material: lung tumor tissue. The receptor set was obtained from a woman aged 50 to 65 with non-small cell lung cancer. Each CDR3 is given with its conserved first and last residue. Fields, in order: clone size, V gene, D gene, J gene, CDR3 protein, CDR3 DNA. D genes are given only for firm matches. Size values are once, few and many counts, or a class for expanded clones, and some rows have none.

abundance: NA; v_gene: TRBV6-6; d_gene: NA; j_gene: TRBJ2-1; CDR3aa: CANSYSWQNNDQFF; CDR3nt: TGTGCCAACAGTTACTCGTGGCAGAACAATGATCAGTTCTTC
abundance: NA; v_gene: TRBV4-1; d_gene: NA; j_gene: TRBJ2-3; CDR3aa: CASSRGLSITDRQYF; CDR3nt: TGCGCCAGCAGCCGAGGGCTCTCTATCACAGATAGGCAGTATTTT
abundance: NA; v_gene: TRBV5-4; d_gene: TRBD1; j_gene: TRBJ2-1; CDR3aa: CTSTMDRGHNEQFF; CDR3nt: TGTACCAGCACCATGGACAGGGGCCACAACGAGCAGTTCTTC
abundance: NA; v_gene: TRBV12-3/TRBV12-4; d_gene: NA; j_gene: TRBJ1-1; CDR3aa: CACNIQGRGTEAFF; CDR3nt: TGTGCCTGCAATATACAGGGTAGGGGCACCGAAGCTTTCTTT
abundance: NA; v_gene: TRBV6-6; d_gene: NA; j_gene: TRBJ2-2; CDR3aa: CAITTGGALNTRELFF; CDR3nt: TGTGCCATCACTACTGGGGGAGCCCTCAACACCAGGGAGCTGTTTTTT
abundance: NA; v_gene: TRBV20-1; d_gene: TRBD2; j_gene: TRBJ2-1; CDR3aa: CNVRDTSGIPFF; CDR3nt: TGCAATGTTAGAGACACCAGCGGGATCCCGTTCTTC
abundance: NA; v_gene: TRBV29-1; d_gene: TRBD1; j_gene: TRBJ1-1; CDR3aa: CSVERTGGLKTLNTEAFF; CDR3nt: TGCAGCGTTGAACGGACAGGGGGCCTAAAAACCTTGAACACTGAAGCTTTCTTT
abundance: NA; v_gene: TRBV6-1; d_gene: TRBD1; j_gene: TRBJ2-4; CDR3aa: CASSEGQETQYF; CDR3nt: TGTGCCAGTAGTGAAGGACAGGAGACTCAGTACTTC
abundance: NA; v_gene: TRBV20-1; d_gene: NA; j_gene: TRBJ1-6; CDR3aa: CSARRIGVVSRAGQGSPLHF; CDR3nt: TGCAGTGCTCGACGGATTGGGGTGGTGTCTCGGGCGGGCCAGGGATCACCCCTCCACTTT
abundance: NA; v_gene: TRBV28; d_gene: TRBD1; j_gene: TRBJ1-4; CDR3aa: CASSISLGQGTEKLFF; CDR3nt: TGTGCCAGCAGTATCTCACTCGGACAGGGGACTGAAAAACTGTTTTTT
abundance: NA; v_gene: TRBV5-6; d_gene: NA; j_gene: TRBJ1-1; CDR3aa: CASSMRQRGTEAFF; CDR3nt: TGTGCCAGCAGCATGAGACAACGGGGGACTGAAGCTTTCTTT
abundance: NA; v_gene: TRBV4-3; d_gene: NA; j_gene: TRBJ2-1; CDR3aa: CASSRDAASRVSYYEQFF; CDR3nt: TGCGCCAGCAGCCGAGATGCGGCTAGCCGGGTCTCCTACTATGAGCAGTTCTTC
abundance: NA; v_gene: TRBV20-1; d_gene: NA; j_gene: TRBJ2-1; CDR3aa: CSVTWNSARGSVSRNEQFF; CDR3nt: TGCAGTGTTACTTGGAACTCGGCTAGGGGGAGCGTGTCTCGCAATGAGCAGTTCTTC
abundance: NA; v_gene: TRBV20-1; d_gene: NA; j_gene: TRBJ2-1; CDR3aa: CSARDNDGGLSGWWDEQLF; CDR3nt: TGCAGTGCTAGAGATAATGACGGCGGCTTGAGCGGGTGGTGGGATGAGCAGTTGTTC
abundance: NA; v_gene: TRBV6-1; d_gene: TRBD2; j_gene: TRBJ2-7; CDR3aa: CASSVAHGSGSGSIGQYF; CDR3nt: TGTGCCAGCAGTGTTGCGCACGGGAGCGGGAGTGGATCAATTGGGCAGTACTTC
abundance: NA; v_gene: TRBV4-1; d_gene: NA; j_gene: TRBJ2-1; CDR3aa: CASSQGWASYNGQFF; CDR3nt: TGCGCCAGCAGCCAAGGGTGGGCGTCTTACAATGGGCAGTTCTTC
abundance: NA; v_gene: TRBV6-2/TRBV6-3; d_gene: TRBD1; j_gene: TRBJ2-2; CDR3aa: CASSYGASKTANTGEMFF; CDR3nt: TGTGCCAGCAGTTACGGGGCTAGTAAAACGGCGAACACAGGGGAGATGTTTTTT
abundance: NA; v_gene: TRBV6-6; d_gene: NA; j_gene: TRBJ2-1; CDR3aa: CGSTQTLLSEQLF; CDR3nt: TGTGGCAGCACCCAGACCCTTCTGAGTGAGCAGTTATTC
abundance: few; v_gene: TRBV11-2; d_gene: NA; j_gene: TRBJ2-1; CDR3aa: CASGVTRDEQFF; CDR3nt: TGTGCCAGCGGCGTCACTAGGGATGAGCAGTTCTTC
abundance: NA; v_gene: TRBV19; d_gene: NA; j_gene: TRBJ2-4; CDR3aa: CATGTGLTKDIQYF; CDR3nt: TGTGCCACTGGTACAGGGTTGACCAAAGACATTCAGTACTTC
abundance: NA; v_gene: TRBV11-3; d_gene: TRBD2; j_gene: TRBJ2-1; CDR3aa: CASSFSGTVGSYNEQFF; CDR3nt: TGTGCCAGTAGCTTTAGCGGGACGGTTGGCTCCTACAATGAGCAGTTCTTC
abundance: NA; v_gene: TRBV6-2/TRBV6-3; d_gene: NA; j_gene: TRBJ1-5; CDR3aa: CTSSLGTRINQPQHF; CDR3nt: TGTACCAGCAGTCTCGGGACAAGGATCAATCAGCCCCAGCATTTT
abundance: NA; v_gene: TRBV5-4; d_gene: TRBD1; j_gene: TRBJ1-6; CDR3aa: CASSLNRGASSPLHF; CDR3nt: TGTGCCAGCAGTTTGAACAGGGGGGCTAGTTCACCCCTCCACTTT
abundance: NA; v_gene: TRBV20-1; d_gene: TRBD2; j_gene: TRBJ2-7; CDR3aa: CSASSSGRAIEEYF; CDR3nt: TGCAGTGCTAGTTCCAGCGGGAGAGCCATCGAGGAGTACTTC
abundance: NA; v_gene: TRBV6-2/TRBV6-3; d_gene: NA; j_gene: TRBJ2-5; CDR3aa: CASSYGTGSQETQCF; CDR3nt: TGTGCCAGCAGTTACGGTACCGGGAGCCAAGAGACCCAGTGCTTC
abundance: many; v_gene: TRBV5-1; d_gene: NA; j_gene: TRBJ2-1; CDR3aa: CASREMAYNEQFF; CDR3nt: TGCGCCAGCAGGGAAATGGCCTACAATGAGCAGTTCTTC
abundance: NA; v_gene: TRBV6-1; d_gene: NA; j_gene: TRBJ2-1; CDR3aa: CATKSLIGSFVDEQFF; CDR3nt: TGTGCCACCAAAAGCCTAATAGGGTCCTTTGTGGATGAGCAGTTCTTC
abundance: once; v_gene: TRBV20-1; d_gene: TRBD2; j_gene: TRBJ2-1; CDR3aa: CSARDIDVGGLAEYNEQLF; CDR3nt: TGCAGTGCTAGAGATATCGACGTAGGGGGACTAGCGGAATACAATGAGCAGTTATTC
abundance: NA; v_gene: TRBV6-5; d_gene: NA; j_gene: TRBJ2-2; CDR3aa: CVSSYGGPSDAGELFF; CDR3nt: TGTGTCAGCAGTTACGGGGGACCATCGGACGCCGGGGAGCTGTTTTTT
abundance: NA; v_gene: TRBV6-2/TRBV6-3; d_gene: TRBD2; j_gene: TRBJ2-6; CDR3aa: CTSSSRLAGWSGANVLTF; CDR3nt: TGTACCAGCAGTTCTCGACTAGCGGGATGGTCAGGGGCCAATGTCCTGACTTTC
abundance: NA; v_gene: TRBV20-1; d_gene: NA; j_gene: TRBJ2-1; CDR3aa: CCTRDPETSFSGSERRF; CDR3nt: TGCTGTACTAGAGATCCAGAAACTAGCTTCTCGGGGAGTGAACGACGCTTC
abundance: NA; v_gene: TRBV6-1; d_gene: NA; j_gene: TRBJ2-1; CDR3aa: CASSHGWGSFYNQQFF; CDR3nt: TGTGCCAGCAGTCATGGGTGGGGGAGCTTCTACAATCAGCAGTTCTTC
abundance: NA; v_gene: TRBV20-1; d_gene: TRBD2; j_gene: TRBJ2-3; CDR3aa: CSAGDPGTRGSTDTQYF; CDR3nt: TGCAGTGCAGGGGACCCCGGGACTAGGGGGAGCACAGATACGCAGTATTTT
abundance: few; v_gene: TRBV11-2; d_gene: NA; j_gene: TRBJ2-7; CDR3aa: CTSRMKTGSSYEQYF; CDR3nt: TGTACCAGCAGGATGAAAACAGGAAGCTCCTACGAGCAGTATTTC
abundance: NA; v_gene: TRBV11-1; d_gene: NA; j_gene: TRBJ2-7; CDR3aa: CASSLRDMDEYEQYF; CDR3nt: TGTGCCAGCAGCTTAAGGGACATGGACGAGTACGAGCAATACTTT
abundance: few; v_gene: TRBV2; d_gene: NA; j_gene: TRBJ1-1; CDR3aa: CASEQGLNTEAFF; CDR3nt: TGTGCCAGCGAACAGGGCCTGAACACTGAAGCTTTCTTT
abundance: NA; v_gene: TRBV4-1; d_gene: NA; j_gene: TRBJ2-7; CDR3aa: CAGSQVRVNMATYEQYF; CDR3nt: TGCGCCGGCAGCCAAGTTAGGGTTAACATGGCTACCTACGAACAGTACTTC
abundance: NA; v_gene: TRBV20-1; d_gene: TRBD2; j_gene: TRBJ2-7; CDR3aa: CSASGTSGMKCF; CDR3nt: TGCAGTGCTAGCGGGACTAGCGGGATGAAGTGCTTC
abundance: NA; v_gene: TRBV6-5; d_gene: NA; j_gene: TRBJ1-1; CDR3aa: CSSSTHEINTEAFF; CDR3nt: TGTTCCAGCAGCACACACGAAATCAACACTGAGGCTTTCTTT
abundance: NA; v_gene: TRBV4-2; d_gene: NA; j_gene: TRBJ2-2; CDR3aa: CASSQYGTGELFF; CDR3nt: TGTGCCAGCAGCCAATATGGCACCGGGGAGCTTTTTTTT
abundance: NA; v_gene: TRBV20-1; d_gene: NA; j_gene: TRBJ1-1; CDR3aa: CNAKGQVNTEAFF; CDR3nt: TGCAATGCTAAAGGGCAGGTGAACACTGAAGCTTTCTTT
abundance: NA; v_gene: TRBV7-9; d_gene: NA; j_gene: TRBJ2-1; CDR3aa: CVSSTYNEQFF; CDR3nt: TGTGTCAGCAGCACCTACAATGAACAGTTCTTC
abundance: many; v_gene: TRBV28; d_gene: TRBD2; j_gene: TRBJ2-1; CDR3aa: CASSSRAGTSGYNEQFF; CDR3nt: TGTGCCAGCAGTTCGAGGGCGGGGACTAGCGGATACAATGAGCAGTTCTTC
abundance: NA; v_gene: TRBV20-1; d_gene: NA; j_gene: TRBJ1-1; CDR3aa: CSALGGVVNTEAFF; CDR3nt: TGCAGTGCTCTCGGCGGTGTAGTGAACACTGAAGCTTTCTTT
abundance: NA; v_gene: TRBV12-3/TRBV12-4; d_gene: NA; j_gene: TRBJ2-1; CDR3aa: CASSGASYGQFF; CDR3nt: TGTGCCAGCAGCGGCGCTAGCTATGGGCAGTTTTTC
abundance: medium-sized; v_gene: TRBV11-2; d_gene: NA; j_gene: TRBJ1-1; CDR3aa: CASSLEPSPYTEAFF; CDR3nt: TGTGCCAGCAGCTTAGAACCCAGCCCATACACTGAAGCTTTCTTT
abundance: many; v_gene: TRBV12-3/TRBV12-4; d_gene: NA; j_gene: TRBJ2-5; CDR3aa: CASSLGVSQETQYF; CDR3nt: TGTGCCAGCAGTTTAGGGGTCAGCCAAGAGACCCAGTACTTC
abundance: NA; v_gene: TRBV20-1; d_gene: NA; j_gene: TRBJ1-1; CDR3aa: CSAPTWGDTEAFF; CDR3nt: TGCAGTGCCCCGACTTGGGGAGACACTGAAGCTTTCTTT
abundance: once; v_gene: TRBV11-1; d_gene: TRBD1; j_gene: TRBJ2-7; CDR3aa: CAYSHRDSSYEQYF; CDR3nt: TGTGCCTACAGCCACCGGGACAGCTCCTACGAGCAGTACTTC
abundance: NA; v_gene: TRBV5-4; d_gene: TRBD2; j_gene: TRBJ2-7; CDR3aa: CASSPGLMGVQRGKQYF; CDR3nt: TGTGCCAGCAGCCCGGGACTAATGGGAGTCCAAAGAGGCAAGCAGTACTTC
abundance: NA; v_gene: TRBV6-1; d_gene: NA; j_gene: TRBJ2-1; CDR3aa: CDRTSGVGSFSYNEQFF; CDR3nt: TGTGACAGGACCTCCGGTGTGGGCAGCTTCTCCTACAATGAGCAGTTTTTC
abundance: NA; v_gene: TRBV4-1; d_gene: TRBD2; j_gene: TRBJ2-5; CDR3aa: CTSSQGGMGGETETQYF; CDR3nt: TGCACCAGCAGCCAAGGTGGCATGGGAGGGGAAACAGAGACCCAGTACTTC
abundance: NA; v_gene: TRBV14; d_gene: NA; j_gene: TRBJ2-1; CDR3aa: CVSSQGGHAQFF; CDR3nt: TGTGTCAGCAGCCAAGGTGGGCATGCGCAGTTCTTC
abundance: NA; v_gene: TRBV4-3; d_gene: NA; j_gene: TRBJ1-1; CDR3aa: CASSQNHTDRAKAFF; CDR3nt: TGCGCCAGCAGCCAAAACCATACGGATAGGGCCAAAGCTTTCTTT
abundance: NA; v_gene: TRBV12-3/TRBV12-4; d_gene: NA; j_gene: TRBJ2-7; CDR3aa: CASSFAVCGTYEQYF; CDR3nt: TGTGCCAGTAGTTTTGCGGTTTGCGGGACCTACGAGCAGTACTTC
abundance: NA; v_gene: TRBV12-3/TRBV12-4; d_gene: NA; j_gene: TRBJ2-1; CDR3aa: CASSRLGQNEQFF; CDR3nt: TGTGCCAGCAGCCGACTAGGACAGAATGAGCAGTTCTTC
abundance: NA; v_gene: TRBV6-2/TRBV6-3; d_gene: NA; j_gene: TRBJ2-7; CDR3aa: CASSYGRVRIEHYF; CDR3nt: TGCGCCAGCAGTTACGGGCGGGTCCGCATCGAGCATTATTTC
abundance: once; v_gene: TRBV20-1; d_gene: NA; j_gene: TRBJ2-3; CDR3aa: CSARDFWGTYGTQYF; CDR3nt: TGCAGTGCTAGAGATTTCTGGGGGACTTATGGTACGCAGTATTTT
abundance: NA; v_gene: TRBV12-3/TRBV12-4; d_gene: NA; j_gene: TRBJ2-1; CDR3aa: CAGSLAPDQLF; CDR3nt: TGTGCCGGCAGTTTGGCACCTGATCAGCTCTTC